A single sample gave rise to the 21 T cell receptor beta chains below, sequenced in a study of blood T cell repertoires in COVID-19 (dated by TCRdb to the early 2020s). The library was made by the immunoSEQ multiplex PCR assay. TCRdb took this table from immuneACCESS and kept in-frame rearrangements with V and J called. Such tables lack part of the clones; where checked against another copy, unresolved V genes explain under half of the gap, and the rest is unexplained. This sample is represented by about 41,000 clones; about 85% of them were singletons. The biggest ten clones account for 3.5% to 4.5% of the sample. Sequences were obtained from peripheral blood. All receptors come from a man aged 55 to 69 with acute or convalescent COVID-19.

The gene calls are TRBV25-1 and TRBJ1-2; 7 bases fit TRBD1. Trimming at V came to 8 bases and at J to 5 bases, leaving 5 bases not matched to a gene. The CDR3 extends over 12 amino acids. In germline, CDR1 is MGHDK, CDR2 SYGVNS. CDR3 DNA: TGTGCCAGCTCCAGGGGGGATTATGGCTACACCTTC. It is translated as CASSRGDYGYTF.

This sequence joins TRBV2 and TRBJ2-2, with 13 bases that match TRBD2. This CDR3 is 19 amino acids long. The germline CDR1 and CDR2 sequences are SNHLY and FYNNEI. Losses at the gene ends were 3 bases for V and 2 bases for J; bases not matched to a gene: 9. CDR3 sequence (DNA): TGTGCCAGCAGTGATCGTCCACTAGCGGGGGGGCTAAACACCGGGGAGCTGTTTTTT. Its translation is CASSDRPLAGGLNTGELFF. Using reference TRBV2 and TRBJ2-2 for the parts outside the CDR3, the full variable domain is EPEVTQTPSHQVTQMGQEVILRCVPISNHLYFYWYRQILGQKVEFLVSFYNNEISEKSEIFDDQFSVERPDGSNFTLKIRSTKLEDSAMYFCASSDRPLAGGLNTGELFFGEGSRLTVL.

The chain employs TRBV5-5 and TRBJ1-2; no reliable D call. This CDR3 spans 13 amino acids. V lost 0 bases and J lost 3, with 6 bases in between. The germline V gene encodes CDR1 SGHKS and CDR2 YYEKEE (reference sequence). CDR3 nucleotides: TGTGCCAGCAGCTTGGTCCCCGACTATGGCTACACCTTC. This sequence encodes CASSLVPDYGYTF.

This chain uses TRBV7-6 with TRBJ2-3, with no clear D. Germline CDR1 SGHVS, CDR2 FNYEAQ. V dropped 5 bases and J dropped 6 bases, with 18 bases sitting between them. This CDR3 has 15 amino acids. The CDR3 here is CASSPTETNTDTQYF. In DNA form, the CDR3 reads TGTGCCAGCAGCCCCACCGAAACTAACACGGATACGCAGTATTTT.

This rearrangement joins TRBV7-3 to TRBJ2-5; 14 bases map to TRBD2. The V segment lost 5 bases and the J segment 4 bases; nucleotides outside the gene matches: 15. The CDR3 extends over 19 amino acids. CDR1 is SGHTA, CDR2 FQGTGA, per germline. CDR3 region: CASSPKATSGGALGETQYF. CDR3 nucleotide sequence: TGTGCCAGCAGCCCGAAGGCGACTAGCGGGGGGGCCTTGGGAGAGACCCAGTACTTC. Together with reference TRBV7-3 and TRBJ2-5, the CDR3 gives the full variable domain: GAGVSQTPSNKVTEKGKYVELRCDPISGHTALYWYRQSLGQGPEFLIYFQGTGAADDSGLPNDRFFAVRPEGSVSTLKIQRTERGDSAVYLCASSPKATSGGALGETQYFGPGTRLLVL.

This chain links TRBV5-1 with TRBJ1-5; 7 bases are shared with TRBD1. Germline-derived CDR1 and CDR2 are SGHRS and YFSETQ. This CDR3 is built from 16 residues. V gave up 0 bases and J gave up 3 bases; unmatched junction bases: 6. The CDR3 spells CASSLGGTAVNQPQHF. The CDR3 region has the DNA TGCGCCAGCAGCTTGGGGGGGACAGCCGTCAATCAGCCCCAGCATTTT.

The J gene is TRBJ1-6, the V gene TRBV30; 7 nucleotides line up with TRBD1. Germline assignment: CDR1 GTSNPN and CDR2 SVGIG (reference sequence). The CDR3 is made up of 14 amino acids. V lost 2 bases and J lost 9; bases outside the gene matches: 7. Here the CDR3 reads CAWSQTGQASPLHF. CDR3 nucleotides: TGTGCCTGGAGTCAGACAGGGCAGGCTTCACCCCTCCACTTT.

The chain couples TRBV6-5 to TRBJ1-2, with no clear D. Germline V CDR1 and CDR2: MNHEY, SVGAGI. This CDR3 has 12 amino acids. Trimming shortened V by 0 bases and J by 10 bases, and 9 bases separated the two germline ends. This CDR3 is CASSYSRDVYTF. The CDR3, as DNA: TGTGCCAGCAGTTACTCGAGAGATGTCTACACCTTC.

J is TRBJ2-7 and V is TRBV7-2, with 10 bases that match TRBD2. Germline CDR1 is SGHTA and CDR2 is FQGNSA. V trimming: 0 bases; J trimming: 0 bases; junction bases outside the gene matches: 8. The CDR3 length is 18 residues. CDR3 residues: CASSLAALQRGGSYEQYF. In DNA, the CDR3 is TGTGCCAGCAGCTTAGCAGCTCTCCAGCGGGGGGGCTCCTACGAGCAGTACTTC.

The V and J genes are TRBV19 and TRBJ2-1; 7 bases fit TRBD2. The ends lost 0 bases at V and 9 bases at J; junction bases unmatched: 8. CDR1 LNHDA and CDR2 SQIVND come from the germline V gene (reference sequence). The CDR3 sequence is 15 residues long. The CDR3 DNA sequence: TGTGCCAGTAGTATAGATCGGGCGGGGAGGGGTGAGCAGTTCTTC. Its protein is CASSIDRAGRGEQFF.

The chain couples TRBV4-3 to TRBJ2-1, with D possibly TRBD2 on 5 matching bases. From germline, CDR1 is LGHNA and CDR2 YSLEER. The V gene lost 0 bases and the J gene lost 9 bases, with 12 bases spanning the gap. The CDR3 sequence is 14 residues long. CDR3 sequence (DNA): TGCGCCAGCAGCCAAGAAGGCGGGTGGGGTGAGCAGTTCTTC. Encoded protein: CASSQEGGWGEQFF.

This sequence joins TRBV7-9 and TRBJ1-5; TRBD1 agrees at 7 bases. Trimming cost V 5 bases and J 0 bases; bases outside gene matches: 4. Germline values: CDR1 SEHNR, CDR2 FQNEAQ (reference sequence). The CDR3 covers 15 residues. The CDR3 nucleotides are TGTGCCAGCAGCCCCGGACAGGCTAGCAATCAGCCCCAGCATTTT. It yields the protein CASSPGQASNQPQHF.

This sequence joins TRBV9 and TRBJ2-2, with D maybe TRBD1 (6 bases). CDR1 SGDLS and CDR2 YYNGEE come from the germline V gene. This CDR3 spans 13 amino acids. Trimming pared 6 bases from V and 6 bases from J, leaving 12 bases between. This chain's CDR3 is CASKGVLAGELFF. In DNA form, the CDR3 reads TGTGCCAGCAAGGGGGTCTTGGCCGGGGAGCTGTTTTTT.

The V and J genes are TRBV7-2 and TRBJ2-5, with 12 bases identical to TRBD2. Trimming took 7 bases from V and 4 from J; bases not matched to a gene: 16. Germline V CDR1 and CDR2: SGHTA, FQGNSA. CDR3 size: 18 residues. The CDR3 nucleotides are TGTGCCAGCACCCTAGACAGCGACGGACTAGCGGGGCGAGAGACCCAGTACTTC. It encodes CASTLDSDGLAGRETQYF.

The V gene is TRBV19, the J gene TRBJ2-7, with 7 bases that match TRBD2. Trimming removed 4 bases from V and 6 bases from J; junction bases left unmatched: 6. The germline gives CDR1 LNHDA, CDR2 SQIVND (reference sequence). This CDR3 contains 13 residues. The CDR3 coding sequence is TGTGCCAGTAGTACCAGCTGGGGGGGCGAGCAGTACTTC. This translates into CASSTSWGGEQYF.

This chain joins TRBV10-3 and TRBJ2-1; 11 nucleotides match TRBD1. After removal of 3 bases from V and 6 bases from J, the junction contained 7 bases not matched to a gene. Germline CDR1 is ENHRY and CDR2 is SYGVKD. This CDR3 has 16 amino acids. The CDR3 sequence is CAISDFSGTGGNEQFF. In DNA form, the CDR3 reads TGTGCCATCAGTGATTTCTCCGGGACAGGGGGCAATGAGCAGTTCTTC.

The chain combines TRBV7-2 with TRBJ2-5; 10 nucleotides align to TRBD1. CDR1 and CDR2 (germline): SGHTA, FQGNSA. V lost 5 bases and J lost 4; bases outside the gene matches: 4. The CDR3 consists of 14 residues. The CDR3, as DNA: TGTGCCAGCAGCCGGACAGGGGGGGGAGAGACCCAGTACTTC. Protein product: CASSRTGGGETQYF.

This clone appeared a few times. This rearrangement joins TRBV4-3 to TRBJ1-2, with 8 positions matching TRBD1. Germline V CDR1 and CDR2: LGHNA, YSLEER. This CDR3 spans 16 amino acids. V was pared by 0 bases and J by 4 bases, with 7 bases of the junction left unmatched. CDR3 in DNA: TGCGCCAGCAGCCAAGATCGGGCAGGGGGCTTCTATGGCTACACCTTC. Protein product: CASSQDRAGGFYGYTF.

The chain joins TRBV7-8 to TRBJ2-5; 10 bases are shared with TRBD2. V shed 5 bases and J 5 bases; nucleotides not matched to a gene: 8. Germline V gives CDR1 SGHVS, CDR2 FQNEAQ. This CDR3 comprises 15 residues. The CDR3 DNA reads TGTGCCAGCAGCGGTAGCGGGGGGCCGCGGGAGACCCAGTACTTC. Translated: CASSGSGGPRETQYF.

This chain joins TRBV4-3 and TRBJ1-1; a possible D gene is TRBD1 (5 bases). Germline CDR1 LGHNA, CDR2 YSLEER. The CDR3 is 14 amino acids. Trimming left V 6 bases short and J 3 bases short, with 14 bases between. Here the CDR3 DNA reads TGCGCCAGCAGGCTGGGGCTGGAAGACACTGAAGCTTTCTTT. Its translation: CASRLGLEDTEAFF.

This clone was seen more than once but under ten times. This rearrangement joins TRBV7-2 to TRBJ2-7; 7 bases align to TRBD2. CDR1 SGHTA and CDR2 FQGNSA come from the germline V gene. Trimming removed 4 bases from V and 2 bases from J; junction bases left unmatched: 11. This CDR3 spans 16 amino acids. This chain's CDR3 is CASSSPAGESPYEQYF. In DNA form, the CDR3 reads TGTGCCAGCAGCTCACCCGCGGGAGAAAGTCCCTACGAGCAGTACTTC.